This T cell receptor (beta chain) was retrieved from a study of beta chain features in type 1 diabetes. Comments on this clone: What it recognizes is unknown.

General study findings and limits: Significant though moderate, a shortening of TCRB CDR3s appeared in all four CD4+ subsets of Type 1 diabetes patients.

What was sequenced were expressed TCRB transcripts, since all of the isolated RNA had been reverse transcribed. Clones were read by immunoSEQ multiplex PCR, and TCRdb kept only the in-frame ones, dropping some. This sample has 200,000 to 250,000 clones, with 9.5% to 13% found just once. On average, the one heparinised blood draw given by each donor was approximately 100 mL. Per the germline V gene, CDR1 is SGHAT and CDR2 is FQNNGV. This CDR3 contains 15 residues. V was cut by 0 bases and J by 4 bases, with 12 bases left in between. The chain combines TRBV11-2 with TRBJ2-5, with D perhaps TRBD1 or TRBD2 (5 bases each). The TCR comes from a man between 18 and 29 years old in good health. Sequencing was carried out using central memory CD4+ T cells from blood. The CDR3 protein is CASSLERGGTETQYF. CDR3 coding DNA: TGTGCCAGCAGCTTAGAGAGGGGTGGGACAGAGACCCAGTACTTC.